Listed below are T cell receptor beta chains from one sample, sequenced in a study of blood T cell repertoires in COVID-19. TCRdb's table, derived via immunoSEQ multiplex PCR, lists solely in-frame clones and lacks some. The sample carries tens of thousands of clones, roughly 80% recorded once. The sample taken for sequencing was peripheral blood. These receptors were collected from a man between 65 and 85 years old who had recovered from COVID-19. The CDR3 runs from the conserved cysteine through the conserved F or W. A D gene is named only where the DNA matches it firmly. For some rows the clone size is stated as once, few or many, or as a class when expanded; others skip it.

CASSLDPGLAGVSSYEQYF | TGCGCCAGCAGCCTGGACCCGGGACTAGCGGGGGTGAGCTCCTACGAGCAGTACTTC | TRBV5-1 | TRBD2 | TRBJ2-7 | .
CASGESSTDTQYF | TGTGCCAGCGGGGAGAGCAGCACAGATACGCAGTATTTT | TRBV2 | . | TRBJ2-3 | .
CASSLALSTGELFF | TGTGCCAGCAGCTTAGCTCTTAGTACCGGGGAGCTGTTTTTT | TRBV7-7 | . | TRBJ2-2 | .
CASSQVNQINSPLHF | TGCGCCAGCAGCCAAGTCAACCAGATTAATTCACCCCTCCACTTT | TRBV4-3 | . | TRBJ1-6 | few
CATDRSSYEQYF | TGTGCTACGGACAGGTCGTCCTACGAGCAGTACTTC | TRBV28 | TRBD1 | TRBJ2-7 | .
CASSEMTGYAHGYTF | TGTGCCAGCAGTGAAATGACAGGGTATGCGCATGGCTACACCTTC | TRBV25-1 | TRBD1 | TRBJ1-2 | .
CASSMLSQGGYGYTF | TGTGCCAGCAGTATGTTATCCCAGGGCGGATATGGCTACACCTTC | TRBV28 | . | TRBJ1-2 | .
CASSFLQGGLAVKTQYF | TGTGCCAGCAGCTTTTTGCAGGGGGGATTAGCGGTGAAGACCCAGTACTTC | TRBV5-6 | . | TRBJ2-5 | .
CASSESSYEQYF | TGCGCCAGCAGTGAGTCCTCGTACGAGCAGTACTTC | TRBV10-1 | . | TRBJ2-7 | few
CASRAAGDSPYEQYF | TGTGCCAGCAGAGCAGCGGGGGACTCTCCCTACGAGCAGTACTTC | TRBV6-5 | TRBD2 | TRBJ2-7 | .
CASSLTIGGGFETQYF | TGTGCCAGCAGCTTAACAATTGGCGGGGGGTTCGAGACCCAGTACTTC | TRBV7-3 | TRBD2 | TRBJ2-5 | .
CASNRGQQETQYF | TGTGCCAGCAACAGGGGACAACAAGAGACCCAGTACTTC | TRBV2 | TRBD1 | TRBJ2-5 | .
CASSLGQGFRSPLHF | TGCGCCAGCAGCCTGGGACAGGGGTTTCGTTCACCCCTCCACTTT | TRBV4-1 | TRBD1 | TRBJ1-6 | .
CAIKTSGASDTQYF | TGTGCCATCAAAACTAGCGGGGCGTCAGATACGCAGTATTTT | TRBV10-3 | TRBD2 | TRBJ2-3 | .
CASSFTREGEKLFF | TGTGCCAGCAGTTTTACTCGGGAGGGTGAAAAACTGTTTTTT | TRBV28 | . | TRBJ1-4 | few
CASSQVKAQGGEQFF | TGTGCCAGCAGCCAAGTTAAGGCGCAGGGCGGTGAGCAGTTCTTC | TRBV4-2 | . | TRBJ2-1 | .
CASSQGQGDPPYF | TGTGCCAGCAGCCAAGGACAGGGGGATCCCCCGTACTTC | TRBV4-2 | TRBD1 | TRBJ2-7 | .
CASSTQPQGNQPQHF | TGTGCCAGCAGCACCCAACCGCAGGGTAACCAGCCCCAGCATTTT | TRBV7-2 | . | TRBJ1-5 | .
CASTDATNEKLFF | TGTGCCAGCACAGATGCAACTAATGAAAAACTGTTTTTT | TRBV28 | . | TRBJ1-4 | many
CASRPLQGGSYGYTF | TGTGCCAGCAGACCCCTACAGGGGGGATCCTATGGCTACACCTTC | TRBV6-5 | TRBD1 | TRBJ1-2 | .
CAWAQGRDYGYTF | TGTGCCTGGGCGCAGGGGAGGGACTATGGCTACACCTTC | TRBV30 | . | TRBJ1-2 | .
CASSHLLAGGDEQYF | TGTGCCAGCAGTCATTTACTAGCGGGAGGCGACGAGCAGTACTTC | TRBV5-6 | TRBD2 | TRBJ2-7 | once
CATSTGLAGVAKNIQYF | TGTGCCACCAGCACGGGACTAGCGGGAGTTGCCAAAAACATTCAGTACTTC | TRBV15 | TRBD2 | TRBJ2-4 | .
CASSLDRSSGNTIYF | TGTGCCAGCAGCTTGGACAGAAGCTCCGGAAACACCATATATTTT | TRBV7-2 | . | TRBJ1-3 | few
CASSGRVGSYNEQFF | TGTGCCAGCAGCGGGAGAGTCGGTTCCTACAATGAGCAGTTCTTC | TRBV25-1 | . | TRBJ2-1 | .
CASSIGGGSPLHF | TGTGCCAGTAGTATAGGGGGGGGTTCACCCCTCCACTTT | TRBV19 | . | TRBJ1-6 | many